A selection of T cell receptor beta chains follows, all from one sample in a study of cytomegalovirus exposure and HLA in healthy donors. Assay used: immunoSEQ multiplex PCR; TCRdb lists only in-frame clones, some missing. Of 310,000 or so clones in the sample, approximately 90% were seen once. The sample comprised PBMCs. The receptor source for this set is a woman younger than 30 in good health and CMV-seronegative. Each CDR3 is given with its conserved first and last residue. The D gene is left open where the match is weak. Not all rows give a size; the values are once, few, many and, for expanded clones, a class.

CDR3 protein: CASSSDRPYGYTF
CDR3 DNA: TGCGCCAGCAGCTCGGACAGGCCCTATGGCTACACCTTC
V gene: TRBV5-1
clone size: once
J gene: TRBJ1-2
D gene: TRBD1

CDR3 protein: CASSLRTALKGAKNIQYF
CDR3 DNA: TGCGCCAGCAGCTTGCGGACCGCCCTAAAGGGGGCCAAAAACATTCAGTACTTC
V gene: TRBV5-1
clone size: NA
J gene: TRBJ2-4
D gene: NA

CDR3 protein: CASGYRWDGYTF
CDR3 DNA: TGTGCCAGCGGTTACAGGTGGGATGGCTACACCTTC
V gene: TRBV7-8
clone size: NA
J gene: TRBJ1-2
D gene: NA

CDR3 protein: CASSVGRNTEAFF
CDR3 DNA: TGCGCCAGCAGTGTGGGCAGAAACACTGAAGCTTTCTTT
V gene: TRBV10-1
clone size: NA
J gene: TRBJ1-1
D gene: NA

CDR3 protein: CAWSRTGSGAFYEQYF
CDR3 DNA: TGTGCCTGGAGTCGTACGGGGAGTGGAGCCTTCTACGAGCAGTACTTC
V gene: TRBV30
clone size: NA
J gene: TRBJ2-7
D gene: NA

CDR3 protein: CASSSYGQGGTYSGNTIYF
CDR3 DNA: TGTGCCAGCAGCTCCTACGGACAGGGGGGGACCTACTCTGGAAACACCATATATTTT
V gene: TRBV7-3
clone size: NA
J gene: TRBJ1-3
D gene: TRBD1

CDR3 protein: CASSLGEEVALYGYTF
CDR3 DNA: TGTGCCAGCAGCTTAGGAGAGGAAGTCGCCCTCTATGGCTACACCTTC
V gene: TRBV7-6
clone size: NA
J gene: TRBJ1-2
D gene: NA

CDR3 protein: CASSEDAGNSNQPQHF
CDR3 DNA: TGTGCCAGCAGTGAGGACGCGGGGAATAGCAATCAGCCCCAGCATTTT
V gene: TRBV2
clone size: NA
J gene: TRBJ1-5
D gene: NA

CDR3 protein: CASSQLGLALDTQYF
CDR3 DNA: TGCGCCAGCAGCCAGCTAGGACTAGCATTAGATACGCAGTATTTT
V gene: TRBV4-1
clone size: NA
J gene: TRBJ2-3
D gene: TRBD2

CDR3 protein: CAWSTGTPTEAFF
CDR3 DNA: TGTGCCTGGAGTACCGGGACACCCACTGAAGCTTTCTTT
V gene: TRBV30
clone size: NA
J gene: TRBJ1-1
D gene: NA

CDR3 protein: CASFPGTVSSYEQYF
CDR3 DNA: TGCGCCAGCTTCCCCGGGACAGTTTCTTCCTACGAGCAGTACTTC
V gene: TRBV5-1
clone size: NA
J gene: TRBJ2-7
D gene: TRBD1

CDR3 protein: CASSQRVPMNTEAFF
CDR3 DNA: TGTGCCAGCAGCCAGAGGGTACCTATGAACACTGAAGCTTTCTTT
V gene: TRBV13
clone size: NA
J gene: TRBJ1-1
D gene: NA

CDR3 protein: CASSKRQARGNTIYF
CDR3 DNA: TGTGCCAGCAGCAAACGCCAGGCCAGAGGAAACACCATATATTTT
V gene: TRBV21-1
clone size: NA
J gene: TRBJ1-3
D gene: NA

CDR3 protein: CAWSLGTDYGYTF
CDR3 DNA: TGTGCCTGGAGTCTTGGGACAGACTATGGCTACACCTTC
V gene: TRBV30
clone size: NA
J gene: TRBJ1-2
D gene: TRBD1

CDR3 protein: CASSSWGQNTEAFF
CDR3 DNA: TGTGCCAGCAGCTCATGGGGGCAAAACACTGAAGCTTTCTTT
V gene: TRBV11-2
clone size: once
J gene: TRBJ1-1
D gene: NA

CDR3 protein: CASSSEVSGGMNTEAFF
CDR3 DNA: TGTGCCAGCAGCTCAGAAGTTTCAGGGGGTATGAACACTGAAGCTTTCTTT
V gene: TRBV13
clone size: NA
J gene: TRBJ1-1
D gene: TRBD1

CDR3 protein: CASRTTGGVYNEQFF
CDR3 DNA: TGTGCCAGCAGGACGACAGGGGGGGTCTACAATGAGCAGTTCTTC
V gene: TRBV7-8
clone size: NA
J gene: TRBJ2-1
D gene: TRBD1

CDR3 protein: CASSQEAGFDLAGKFF
CDR3 DNA: TGCGCCAGCAGCCAAGAAGCCGGGTTCGATCTAGCGGGAAAATTCTTC
V gene: TRBV4-1
clone size: NA
J gene: TRBJ2-1
D gene: TRBD2

CDR3 protein: CASGPPRVQGLEAFF
CDR3 DNA: TGTGCTAGTGGTCCCCCCCGGGTGCAGGGGTTAGAAGCTTTCTTT
V gene: TRBV12-5
clone size: NA
J gene: TRBJ1-1
D gene: NA

CDR3 protein: CASSNLPGNTEAFF
CDR3 DNA: TGTGCCAGCAGCAATTTACCAGGGAACACTGAAGCTTTCTTT
V gene: TRBV2
clone size: NA
J gene: TRBJ1-1
D gene: NA

CDR3 protein: CAWSVSRGGETQYF
CDR3 DNA: TGTGCCTGGAGTGTATCGCGGGGGGGAGAGACCCAGTACTTC
V gene: TRBV30
clone size: NA
J gene: TRBJ2-5
D gene: TRBD2

CDR3 protein: CASSLAYGGGNQPQHF
CDR3 DNA: TGTGCCAGCAGCTTAGCGTACGGGGGTGGCAATCAGCCCCAGCATTTT
V gene: TRBV7-8
clone size: NA
J gene: TRBJ1-5
D gene: NA

CDR3 protein: CAGAATPNTEAFF
CDR3 DNA: TGTGCCGGGGCAGCCACACCTAACACTGAAGCTTTCTTT
V gene: TRBV30
clone size: NA
J gene: TRBJ1-1
D gene: NA

CDR3 protein: CSSGRGTGELFF
CDR3 DNA: TGTTCCAGCGGGCGGGGGACCGGGGAGCTGTTTTTT
V gene: TRBV7-9
clone size: NA
J gene: TRBJ2-2
D gene: TRBD2

CDR3 protein: CASSQDFGAYEQYF
CDR3 DNA: TGTGCCAGCAGCCAAGATTTCGGAGCCTACGAGCAGTACTTC
V gene: TRBV14
clone size: once
J gene: TRBJ2-7
D gene: NA

CDR3 protein: CASSLRGPDTQYF
CDR3 DNA: TGCGCCAGCAGCTTGAGGGGGCCGGATACGCAGTATTTT
V gene: TRBV5-1
clone size: NA
J gene: TRBJ2-3
D gene: TRBD1